These 3 T cell receptor beta chains were all obtained from the same sample, sequenced in a study of T cell repertoires in cytomegalovirus infection. TCRdb reprocessed the reads with MiXCR, giving one entry per CDR3 protein. This sample has around 310,000 distinct CDR3 sequences, with roughly 17% found just once. The sequenced material came from PBMCs. These receptors were obtained from a human donor in good health (CMV status not recorded). Some clones in this sample may be carry-over from other donors' samples.

There are a few counts of this clonotype. This chain links TRBV20-1 with TRBJ1-2, with 8 positions matching TRBD1. CDR3 length equals 14 residues. With V trimmed by 5 bases and J by 8 bases, 13 bases remained unmatched. CDR1 and CDR2 (germline): DFQATT, SNEGSKA (reference sequence). The CDR3 spells CSAPDRAPISGYTF. The CDR3 nucleotides read TGCAGTGCTCCGGACAGGGCCCCTATCTCCGGCTACACCTTC.

At least ten counts were recorded for this clonotype. The chain employs TRBV28 and TRBJ1-3, with D tentatively TRBD1 (5 bases). The CDR3 has 16 amino acids. Trimming left V 7 bases short and J 5 bases short, with 21 bases between. CDR1 is MDHEN, CDR2 SYDVKM, per germline. CDR3 amino acids: CASTGGGRDPRNTIYF. The CDR3 DNA reads TGTGCCAGCACCGGCGGGGGACGGGACCCAAGAAACACCATATATTTT.

This clonotype turned up a few times. The chain recombines TRBV9 with TRBJ1-1; D remains ambiguous. V was clipped by 0 bases and J by 4 bases, with 7 bases between them. The CDR3 loop spans 13 amino acids. The V gene's germline CDR1 is SGDLS and CDR2 YYNGEE. CDR3 nucleotides: TGTGCCAGCAGCGTAGAAACAGCCACTGAAGCTTTCTTT. Residues: CASSVETATEAFF.